This T cell receptor (beta chain) is drawn from a study of shared clonotypes between healthy human individuals. About the study: Those who served as donors were a couple of women and three men between the ages of 18 and 49.

All donors were Caucasian adults living in Nashville, Tennessee. The assay was immunoSEQ multiplex PCR, and TCRdb's table has in-frame clones only and misses some. Of about 1 million clones in the sample, 60% to 80% are singletons; the top ten hold around 1.4%. Study observations and caveats: Tissue TCR repertoires likely differ from these blood-only repertoires. Naive CD4 clonotype sharing across several donors was about 5%.

V was clipped by 11 bases and J by 7 bases, with 17 bases between them. This CDR3 contains 12 residues. CDR1 and CDR2 from the germline V gene are LNHDA and SQIVND (reference sequence). In regard to this clone: The antigen is unknown.

The sequencing input was memory CD4+ T cells sorted from blood. The subset: CD45RA-negative fraction. The sequence was collected from a man aged 18-30 years in good health. The rearrangement links TRBV19 to TRBJ1-2; no definite D call. The CDR3 sequence is CAARGGSSGYTF. DNA of the CDR3: TGTGCCGCTAGAGGAGGAAGCTCTGGCTACACCTTC.